These 18 T cell receptor beta chains were sequenced from one sample in a study of blood T cell repertoires in COVID-19. Repertoires were generated with immunoSEQ multiplex PCR, while TCRdb's copy carries only in-frame clones and drops some. Of about 160,000 clones in the sample, over 70% were seen once. The sample comprised peripheral blood. The source is a man between 65 and 85 years old with acute or convalescent COVID-19.

The chain joins TRBV6-1 to TRBJ2-1; 8 bases map to TRBD2. V gave up 3 bases and J gave up 7 bases; unmatched junction bases: 8. Germline lookup yields CDR1 MNHNS and CDR2 SASEGT. The CDR3 has 15 amino acids. The CDR3 sequence: CASSEAGTSSNEQFF. CDR3 DNA sequence: TGTGCCAGCAGTGAGGCCGGGACTAGTAGTAATGAGCAGTTCTTC.

The rearrangement links TRBV15 to TRBJ2-5, with TRBD2 matching 7 bases. From germline, CDR1 is LNHNV and CDR2 YYDKDF (reference sequence). The CDR3 is made up of 17 amino acids. Trimming removed 3 bases from V and 7 bases from J; junction bases left unmatched: 17. The CDR3 spells CATSSSFLRLALLTQYF. For the CDR3, the DNA is TGTGCCACCAGCAGTAGTTTCCTCCGACTAGCCCTGTTGACCCAGTACTTC. The full variable domain, its missing parts supplied by reference TRBV15 and TRBJ2-5, is DAMVIQNPRYQVTQFGKPVTLSCSQTLNHNVMYWYQQKSSQAPKLLFHYYDKDFNNEADTPDNFQSRRPNTSFCFLDIRSPGLGDTAMYLCATSSSFLRLALLTQYFGPGTRLLVL.

The chain uses TRBV7-6 and TRBJ2-1, with 8 bases matching TRBD1. Per the germline V gene, CDR1 is SGHVS and CDR2 is FNYEAQ. The CDR3 is 17 amino acids. The ends lost 2 bases at V and 8 bases at J; junction bases unmatched: 14. DNA for the CDR3: TGTGCCAGCAGCTTATTATCCCCGGGACAGGCTGCCCATGAGCAGTTCTTC. Translation gives CASSLLSPGQAAHEQFF. The variable domain in full, completed from reference TRBV7-6 and TRBJ2-1, reads GAGVSQSPRYKVTKRGQDVALRCDPISGHVSLYWYRQALGQGPEFLTYFNYEAQQDKSGLPNDRFSAERPEGSISTLTIQRTEQRDSAMYRCASSLLSPGQAAHEQFFGPGTRLTVL.

J is TRBJ2-7 and V is TRBV19; 8 positions agree with TRBD1. Unmatched junction bases numbered 3, after V lost 5 bases and J lost 3 bases. Germline values: CDR1 LNHDA, CDR2 SQIVND (reference sequence). The CDR3 runs 13 residues. The CDR3, as DNA: TGTGCCAGTAGTGTAACAGGGGGCTACGAGCAGTACTTC. Protein sequence: CASSVTGGYEQYF.

The chain has TRBV27 and TRBJ2-1; 8 positions match TRBD2. Germline V CDR1 and CDR2: MNHEY, SMNVEV (reference sequence). V shed 5 bases and J 0 bases; nucleotides not matched to a gene: 6. This CDR3 region has 16 residues. CDR3 nucleotides: TGTGCCAGCAGTAAGAGCGGGGGAATCTCCTACAATGAGCAGTTCTTC. It encodes CASSKSGGISYNEQFF.

DNA for the CDR3: TGTGCCAGCAGTTTATCGTGGGACTACTCTGGGGCCAACGTCCTGACTTTC. As protein: CASSLSWDYSGANVLTF. The gene calls are TRBV27 and TRBJ2-6; TRBD2 matches at 7 bases. Unmatched junction bases numbered 2, after V lost 0 bases and J lost 0 bases. This CDR3 spans 17 amino acids. The V gene's germline CDR1 is MNHEY and CDR2 SMNVEV (reference sequence).

The J gene is TRBJ1-1, the V gene TRBV24-1; D gene unclear. Germline V gene sequence: CDR1 KGHDR, CDR2 SFDVKD. The CDR3 contains 13 residues. Deletions cut 6 bases from V and 0 bases from J, with 7 bases between. The CDR3: CATSLGLNTEAFF. In nucleotides, the CDR3 is TGTGCCACCAGTTTGGGCCTGAACACTGAAGCTTTCTTT.

This clone was seen at least ten times. This chain connects TRBV7-3 to TRBJ2-3; possible D gene TRBD1, 6 bases. The CDR3 runs 14 residues. From germline, CDR1 is SGHTA and CDR2 FQGTGA. The V end lost 6 bases, the J end lost 5 bases, and 15 bases lay between the germline ends. In nucleotides, the CDR3 is TGTGCCAGCAGTCCAGGGGTCCCCGGAGATACGCAGTATTTT. It codes for CASSPGVPGDTQYF.

This chain joins TRBV5-1 and TRBJ2-1; TRBD2 might be the D (6 bases). Germline V lookup: CDR1 SGHRS, CDR2 YFSETQ. Trimming cost V 0 bases and J 0 bases, with 10 bases left between them. The CDR3 contains 16 residues. CDR3 loop: CASSLGGGTSYNEQFF. In DNA, the CDR3 is TGCGCCAGCAGCTTGGGGGGCGGGACCTCCTACAATGAGCAGTTCTTC.

The CDR3 spells CASSRVRGTGELFF. The CDR3 region has the DNA TGTGCCAGCAGTCGGGTCAGAGGGACCGGGGAGCTGTTTTTT. The chain is built from TRBV7-3 and TRBJ2-2; D may be TRBD2 (5 bases). Germline V gene sequence: CDR1 SGHTA, CDR2 FQGTGA. The V end was cut by 6 bases, the J end by 5 bases, with 13 bases between. This CDR3 is 14 amino acids long. Combining the CDR3 with reference TRBV7-3 and TRBJ2-2 gives the whole variable domain GAGVSQTPSNKVTEKGKYVELRCDPISGHTALYWYRQSLGQGPEFLIYFQGTGAADDSGLPNDRFFAVRPEGSVSTLKIQRTERGDSAVYLCASSRVRGTGELFFGEGSRLTVL.

The rearrangement uses TRBV27 and TRBJ1-4; 7 nucleotides match TRBD1. This CDR3 spans 14 amino acids. CDR1 is MNHEY and CDR2 is SMNVEV in the germline V gene (reference sequence). V gave up 5 bases and J gave up 8 bases; unmatched junction bases: 8. CDR3 sequence: CASSRTGPEEKLFF. CDR3 coding DNA: TGTGCCAGCAGTAGGACAGGCCCAGAAGAAAAACTGTTTTTT. The variable domain in full, with the rest retrieved from reference TRBV27 and TRBJ1-4, is EAQVTQNPRYLITVTGKKLTVTCSQNMNHEYMSWYRQDPGLGLRQIYYSMNVEVTDKGDVPEGYKVSRKEKRNFPLILESPSPNQTSLYFCASSRTGPEEKLFFGSGTQLSVL.

This clone was seen a single time. The chain has TRBV6-1 and TRBJ2-5; TRBD2 is a possible D gene (6 bases). V was pared by 2 bases and J by 5 bases, with 6 bases between. The germline V gene has CDR1 MNHNS and CDR2 SASEGT. The CDR3 runs 12 residues. As DNA, the CDR3 is TGTGCCAGCAGTGAACGGGGGGAGACCCAGTACTTC. Amino acids: CASSERGETQYF.

This chain uses TRBV7-8 with TRBJ2-1; D perhaps matches TRBD2 (7 bases). With 8 bases removed from V and 3 bases from J, the gap between germline ends came to 20 bases. Germline lookup yields CDR1 SGHVS and CDR2 FQNEAQ. This CDR3 has 16 residues. CDR3 amino acids: CASYITGRGVYNEQFF. The CDR3, as DNA: TGTGCCAGCTATATTACAGGGAGGGGGGTCTACAATGAGCAGTTCTTC. The full variable domain, with the rest looked up from reference TRBV7-8 and TRBJ2-1, is GAGVSQSPRYKVAKRGQDVALRCDPISGHVSLFWYQQALGQGPEFLTYFQNEAQLDKSGLPSDRFFAERPEGSVSTLKIQRTQQEDSAVYLCASYITGRGVYNEQFFGPGTRLTVL.

This chain uses TRBV6-1 with TRBJ2-7; TRBD1 agrees at 8 bases. CDR1 is MNHNS, CDR2 SASEGT, per germline. The CDR3 is 16 amino acids. Germline trimming cut 0 bases from V and 4 bases from J; bases unmatched to any gene: 8. The DNA for the CDR3 is TGTGCCAGCAGTGAAGCAGACAGGGGTGTAGGGTACGAGCAGTACTTC. Protein: CASSEADRGVGYEQYF.

The chain employs TRBV5-1 and TRBJ2-3; 9 bases agree with TRBD2. CDR3 length equals 16 residues. Looked up from germline, CDR1 is SGHRS and CDR2 is YFSETQ. The trim removed 0 bases at V and 2 bases at J, leaving 4 bases unmatched. This CDR3 reads CASSLGLAENTDTQYF. CDR3 nucleotide sequence: TGCGCCAGCAGCTTGGGACTAGCGGAAAACACAGATACGCAGTATTTT.

Points on this clone: Other DNA variants within this sample encode the same CDR3. The gene calls are TRBV6-5 and TRBJ2-7; 11 bases are a match to TRBD1. Unmatched junction bases numbered 6, after V lost 2 bases and J lost 3 bases. The CDR3 is made up of 16 amino acids. In germline, CDR1 is MNHEY, CDR2 SVGAGI. CDR3 residues: CASSYPGTGGIYEQYF. The CDR3 DNA reads as TGTGCCAGCAGTTACCCGGGGACAGGGGGGATCTACGAGCAGTACTTC.

This clone showed up just a few times. In DNA form, the CDR3 reads TGTGCCAGCAGGCCAGGGGCGGATCAGCCCCAGCATTTT. Its translation: CASRPGADQPQHF. This sequence joins TRBV12-3 or TRBV12-4 and TRBJ1-5; D may be TRBD1 (6 bases). V was clipped by 6 bases and J by 5 bases, with 11 bases between them. The CDR3 runs to 13 residues.

This chain uses TRBV7-6 with TRBJ2-3; D is unclear. From germline, CDR1 is SGHVS and CDR2 FNYEAQ. V shed 7 bases and J shed 3 bases, with 17 bases lying between them. This CDR3 comprises 15 residues. Written as DNA, the CDR3 is TGTGCCAGCAAAAAAGGAGCAGTAAGGACAGATACGCAGTATTTT. Residues: CASKKGAVRTDTQYF. The whole variable domain, filled in from reference TRBV7-6 and TRBJ2-3, reads GAGVSQSPRYKVTKRGQDVALRCDPISGHVSLYWYRQALGQGPEFLTYFNYEAQQDKSGLPNDRFSAERPEGSISTLTIQRTEQRDSAMYRCASKKGAVRTDTQYFGPGTRLTVL.